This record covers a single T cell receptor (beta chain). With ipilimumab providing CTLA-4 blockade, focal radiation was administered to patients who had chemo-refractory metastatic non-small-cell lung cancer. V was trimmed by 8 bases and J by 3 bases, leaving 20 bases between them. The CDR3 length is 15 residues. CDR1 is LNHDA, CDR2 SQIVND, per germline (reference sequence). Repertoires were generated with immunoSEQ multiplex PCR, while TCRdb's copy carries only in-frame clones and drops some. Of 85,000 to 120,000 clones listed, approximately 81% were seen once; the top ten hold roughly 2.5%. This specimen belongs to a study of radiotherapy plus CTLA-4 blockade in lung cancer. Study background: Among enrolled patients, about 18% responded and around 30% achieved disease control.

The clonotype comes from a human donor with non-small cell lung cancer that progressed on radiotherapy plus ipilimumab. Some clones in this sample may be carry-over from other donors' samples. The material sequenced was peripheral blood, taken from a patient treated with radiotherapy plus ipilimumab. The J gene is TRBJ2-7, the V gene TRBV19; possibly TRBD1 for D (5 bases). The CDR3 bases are TGTGCCAGTCAACCCGACAGCACCAACTTCTACGAGCAGTACTTC. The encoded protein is CASQPDSTNFYEQYF.